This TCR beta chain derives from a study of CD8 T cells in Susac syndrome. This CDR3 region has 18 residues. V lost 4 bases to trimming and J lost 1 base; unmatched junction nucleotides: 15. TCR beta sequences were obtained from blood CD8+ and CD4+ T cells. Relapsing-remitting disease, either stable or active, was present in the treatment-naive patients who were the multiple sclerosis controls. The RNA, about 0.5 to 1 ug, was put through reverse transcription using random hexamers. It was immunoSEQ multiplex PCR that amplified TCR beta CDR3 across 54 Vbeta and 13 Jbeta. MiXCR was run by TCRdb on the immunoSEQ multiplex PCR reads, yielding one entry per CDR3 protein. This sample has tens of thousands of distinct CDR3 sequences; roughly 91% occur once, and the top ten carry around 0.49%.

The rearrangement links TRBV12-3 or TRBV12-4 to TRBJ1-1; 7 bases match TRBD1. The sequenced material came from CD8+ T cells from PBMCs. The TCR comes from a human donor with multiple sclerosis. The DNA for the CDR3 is TGTGCCAGCAGTTCTTACAGGGGCTCCTCCTTCTGGAACACTGAAGCTTTCTTT. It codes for CASSSYRGSSFWNTEAFF.